One and the same sample provided the 14 T cell receptor beta chains below, sequenced in a study of shared clonotypes between healthy human individuals. Generated by immunoSEQ multiplex PCR, the TCRdb table keeps only in-frame clones and is missing some. The data contain 400,000 to 500,000 clones, 60% to 85% of them singletons. The sequenced sample consisted of PBMCs. The receptors derive from a woman aged 40-49 years in good health. Some clones in this sample may be carry-over from other donors' samples.

V and J are TRBV18 and TRBJ2-7; 7 nucleotides match TRBD1. Germline assignment: CDR1 KGHSH and CDR2 LQKENI. The CDR3 is 14 residues long. The J segment lost 2 bases and the V segment lost 5 bases, leaving 6 bases of the junction unmatched. CDR3 sequence reads: CASSTSTGTYEQYF. CDR3 nucleotide sequence: TGTGCCAGCTCAACCTCGACAGGGACCTACGAGCAGTACTTC.

The V call is TRBV4-3, the J call TRBJ1-4, with 7 bases aligning to TRBD1. From germline, CDR1 is LGHNA and CDR2 YSLEER. After removal of 1 base from V and 8 bases from J, the junction contained 10 bases not matched to a gene. This CDR3 contains 16 residues. DNA for the CDR3: TGCGCCAGCAGCCAAGGACAGGGTGGGGTAGGAGAAAAACTGTTTTTT. This gives the protein CASSQGQGGVGEKLFF.

The gene calls are TRBV7-3 and TRBJ2-7; tentatively, D is TRBD1 (6 bases). V was shortened by 5 bases and J by 4 bases, with 12 bases between the two germline ends. In germline, CDR1 is SGHTA, CDR2 FQGTGA. The CDR3 runs 13 residues. The CDR3 sequence: CASSLQQGYEQYF. The CDR3 DNA reads as TGTGCCAGCAGCCTACAACAGGGTTACGAGCAGTACTTC.

J is TRBJ2-2 and V is TRBV2; 7 bases are shared with TRBD1. The CDR3 covers 17 residues. Unmatched junction bases numbered 12, after V lost 7 bases and J lost 1 base. Germline V gives CDR1 SNHLY, CDR2 FYNNEI. The CDR3 protein is CASNLGRQGWNTGELFF. The CDR3 bases are TGTGCCAGCAACCTCGGTCGACAGGGTTGGAACACCGGGGAGCTGTTTTTT.

On this clone itself: The same CDR3 is also encoded by other DNA sequences in this sample. The V and J genes are TRBV6-5 and TRBJ1-2, with a possible D match to TRBD1 (6 bases). Trimming stripped 0 bases from V and 7 bases from J, with 15 bases between. This CDR3 spans 15 amino acids. The germline V gene encodes CDR1 MNHEY and CDR2 SVGAGI. CDR3 in DNA: TGTGCCAGCAGTTACTCGGGGGGCCTAACGGCTGGCTACACCTTC. This codes for CASSYSGGLTAGYTF.

This chain links TRBV9 with TRBJ2-1; D is possibly TRBD1 (6 bases). The germline V gene has CDR1 SGDLS and CDR2 YYNGEE. The CDR3 is made up of 14 amino acids. The germline V and J ends were trimmed by 4 bases and 6 bases, with 14 bases remaining between them. The CDR3 coding sequence is TGTGCCAGCAGCCCCCTCGCAGGGGTCAATGAGCAGTTCTTC. This codes for CASSPLAGVNEQFF.

The chain has TRBV9 and TRBJ2-5; 8 bases agree with TRBD1. Germline CDR1 reads SGDLS; CDR2 reads YYNGEE. V lost 2 bases, J lost 5 bases, and 8 bases stayed unmatched. CDR3 length equals 15 residues. CDR3 residues: CASSVGQGAWETQYF. For the CDR3, the DNA is TGTGCCAGCAGCGTCGGGCAGGGGGCGTGGGAGACCCAGTACTTC. Using reference TRBV9 and TRBJ2-5 for the parts outside the CDR3, the full variable domain is DSGVTQTPKHLITATGQRVTLRCSPRSGDLSVYWYQQSLDQGLQFLIQYYNGEERAKGNILERFSAQQFPDLHSELNLSSLELGDSALYFCASSVGQGAWETQYFGPGTRLLVL.

This sequence joins TRBV5-4 and TRBJ2-7, with D tentatively TRBD2 (8 bases). In germline, CDR1 is SGHNT, CDR2 YYREEE (reference sequence). The CDR3 totals 16 residues. Trimming left V 3 bases short and J 3 bases short, with 19 bases between. The CDR3 sequence is CASSYRQGGGNYEQYF. The CDR3 DNA sequence: TGTGCCAGCAGCTACAGACAGGGCGGGGGGAACTACGAGCAGTACTTC.

This clone was observed a single time. The gene calls are TRBV29-1 and TRBJ2-5, with D unresolved. The J call may be faulty, since TRBJ2-7 better matches the DNA end. Germline values: CDR1 SQVTM, CDR2 ANQGSEA. The CDR3 totals 13 residues. The CDR3 region is CSVGESTWHEQYF. The CDR3 nucleotides read TGCAGCGTTGGTGAGTCCACCTGGCACGAGCAGTACTTC.

This chain links TRBV28 with TRBJ2-2, with D possibly TRBD1 on 6 matching bases. Trimming shortened V by 5 bases and J by 6 bases, and 7 bases separated the two germline ends. CDR3 length: 12 amino acids. Germline-derived CDR1 and CDR2 are MDHEN and SYDVKM. The CDR3 reads CASSDRPGELFF. The CDR3 DNA sequence: TGTGCCAGCAGTGACAGGCCCGGGGAGCTGTTTTTT.

The rearrangement joins TRBV7-9 to TRBJ2-2, with 11 bases that match TRBD2. This CDR3 contains 16 residues. Germline-derived CDR1 and CDR2 are SEHNR and FQNEAQ (reference sequence). The V segment lost 4 bases and the J segment 0 bases; nucleotides outside the gene matches: 1. CDR3 sequence reads: CASSSGLAANTGELFF. The CDR3 DNA is TGTGCCAGCAGCTCGGGACTAGCGGCGAACACCGGGGAGCTGTTTTTT.

This chain joins TRBV5-1 and TRBJ2-7; 7 bases map to TRBD1. V lost 5 bases and J lost 5; bases outside the gene matches: 4. Germline V gives CDR1 SGHRS, CDR2 YFSETQ. This CDR3 spans 12 amino acids. The CDR3 here is CASRRQGDEQYF. CDR3 DNA sequence: TGCGCCAGCAGGCGACAGGGTGACGAGCAGTACTTC.

With regard to this clone: This CDR3 is also generated by other DNA sequences in the sample. The chain links TRBV4-3 to TRBJ2-7; 9 bases align to TRBD1. CDR1 is LGHNA, CDR2 YSLEER, per germline. The CDR3 length is 16 residues. V shed 0 bases and J 3 bases; nucleotides not matched to a gene: 6. CDR3 loop: CASSQDRTGEVYEQYF. The CDR3 DNA reads as TGCGCCAGCAGCCAAGATCGGACAGGGGAGGTCTACGAGCAGTACTTC.

The V gene is TRBV5-6, the J gene TRBJ2-1, with 7 bases identical to TRBD1. There are 14 residues in the CDR3. Germline V CDR1 and CDR2: SGHDT, YYEEEE. V gave up 1 base and J gave up 5 bases; unmatched junction bases: 3. CDR3 in amino acids: CASSLTGAHNEQFF. The CDR3 bases are TGTGCCAGCAGCTTGACAGGGGCCCACAATGAGCAGTTCTTC.